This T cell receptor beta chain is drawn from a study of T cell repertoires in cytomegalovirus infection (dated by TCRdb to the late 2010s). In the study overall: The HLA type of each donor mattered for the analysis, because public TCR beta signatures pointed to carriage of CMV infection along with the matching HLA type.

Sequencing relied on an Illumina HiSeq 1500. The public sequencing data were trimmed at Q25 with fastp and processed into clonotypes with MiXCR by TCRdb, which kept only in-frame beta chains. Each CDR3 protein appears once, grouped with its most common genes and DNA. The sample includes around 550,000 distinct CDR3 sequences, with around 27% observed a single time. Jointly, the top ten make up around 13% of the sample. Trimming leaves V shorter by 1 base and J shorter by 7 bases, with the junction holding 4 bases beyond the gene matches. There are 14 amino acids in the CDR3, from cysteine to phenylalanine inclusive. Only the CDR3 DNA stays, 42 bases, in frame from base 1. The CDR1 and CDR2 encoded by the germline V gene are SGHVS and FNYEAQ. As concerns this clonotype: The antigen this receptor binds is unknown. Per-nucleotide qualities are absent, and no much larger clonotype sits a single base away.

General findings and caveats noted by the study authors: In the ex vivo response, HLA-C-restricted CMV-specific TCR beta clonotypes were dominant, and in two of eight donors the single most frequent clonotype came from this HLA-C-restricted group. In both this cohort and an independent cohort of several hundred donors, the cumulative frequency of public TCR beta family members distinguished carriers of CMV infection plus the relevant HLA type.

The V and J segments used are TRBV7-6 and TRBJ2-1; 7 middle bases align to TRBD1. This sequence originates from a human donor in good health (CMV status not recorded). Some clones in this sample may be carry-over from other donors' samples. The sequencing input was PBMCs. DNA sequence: TGTGCCAGCAGCTTAGAGGACAGGAGGAATGAGCAGTTCTTC. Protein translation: CASSLEDRRNEQFF.